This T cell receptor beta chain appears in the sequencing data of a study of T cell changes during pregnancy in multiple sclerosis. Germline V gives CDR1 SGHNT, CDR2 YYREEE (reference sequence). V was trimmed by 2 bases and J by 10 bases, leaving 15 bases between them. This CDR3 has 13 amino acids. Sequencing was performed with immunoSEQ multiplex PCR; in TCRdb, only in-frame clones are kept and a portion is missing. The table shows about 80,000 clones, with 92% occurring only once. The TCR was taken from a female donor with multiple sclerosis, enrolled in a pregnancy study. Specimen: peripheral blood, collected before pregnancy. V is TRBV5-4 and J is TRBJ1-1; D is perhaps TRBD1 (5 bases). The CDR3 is CASSLEPSGGAFF. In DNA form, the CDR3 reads TGTGCCAGCAGCTTAGAACCGTCGGGGGGAGCTTTCTTT. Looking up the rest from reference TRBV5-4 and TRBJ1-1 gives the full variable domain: ETGVTQSPTHLIKTRGQQVTLRCSSQSGHNTVSWYQQALGQGPQFIFQYYREEENGRGNFPPRFSGLQFPNYSSELNVNALELDDSALYLCASSLEPSGGAFFGQGTRLTVV.